This is a list of T cell receptor beta chains from one sample in a study of regulatory T cells in long-lasting Graves disease. TCRdb reanalysed the multiplex PCR reads using MiXCR and keeps one entry per CDR3 protein. The top ten clones hold 15% to 20% of a sample with 500,000 to 700,000 distinct CDR3 sequences, 15% to 20% of them seen once. This same sample was also taken into another study, of T cells in Graves' hyperthyroidism and ophthalmopathy.

The sample in question was peripheral blood mononuclear cells (PBMCs), obtained at new diagnosis, from a patient treated with antithyroid drugs. The receptor set was obtained from a woman aged 25 to 45 with Graves disease. Each CDR3 is given with its conserved first and last residue.

v_call	j_call	cdr3_aa
TRBV20-1	TRBJ2-7	CSGAAGSEAYEQYF
TRBV5-5	TRBJ2-7	CASSLNGQAHEQYF
TRBV28	TRBJ1-1	CASTTTGVRTEAFF
TRBV28	TRBJ2-4	CASSKTGLDAKNIQYF
TRBV6-2/TRBV6-3	TRBJ2-1	CASKAGGNRKWNEQFF
TRBV5-1	TRBJ2-3	CASTQGSVTDTQYF
TRBV2	TRBJ2-1	CASSEIGTSGSDGGTSYNEQFF
TRBV20-1	TRBJ2-3	CSAPGLLTDTQYF
TRBV24-1	TRBJ2-1	CATSDPGQDYNEQFF
TRBV7-2	TRBJ2-5	CASSPNKGGLEQETQYF
TRBV2	TRBJ1-6	CASNVEGKSPLHF
TRBV29-1	TRBJ2-3	CSVDRGSKADTQYF
TRBV4-1	TRBJ2-7	CASSRGKSSYEQYF
TRBV12-3/TRBV12-4	TRBJ2-7	CASTLSQGKQYF
TRBV18	TRBJ1-4	CASSPGTGPEKLFF
TRBV20-1	TRBJ2-7	CSARDTGGRIEQYF
TRBV18	TRBJ1-1	CASSPWTGTEAFF
TRBV12-3/TRBV12-4	TRBJ2-2	CASRAREAGGLFF
TRBV5-1	TRBJ2-1	CASSFTTGSGNEQFF
TRBV5-1	TRBJ2-1	CASSPVGTTGTGQFF
TRBV28	TRBJ2-7	CASRGSGSSYGQYF
TRBV28	TRBJ1-1	CASSHGRVEAFF
TRBV29-1	TRBJ2-2	CSVEKNSGYTGELFF
TRBV29-1	TRBJ2-7	CSVAGGSYEQYF
TRBV15	TRBJ1-5	CATSSRLSNQPQHF
TRBV20-1	TRBJ2-7	CSARETSLAGAYEQYF
TRBV7-9	TRBJ2-7	CASTSLTEQYF
TRBV28	TRBJ1-2	CASSFPYPDTGYTF
TRBV5-1	TRBJ1-2	CASSLAPSGSYGYTF
TRBV6-2/TRBV6-3	TRBJ2-1	CASSYINRVNEQFF
TRBV29-1	TRBJ1-4	CSVVVTGSEKLFF
TRBV2	TRBJ2-5	CASSELRVETQYF
TRBV18	TRBJ1-4	CASSPPIGDGLNEKLFF
TRBV6-5	TRBJ2-1	CASSSPGQRSGGEQFF
TRBV11-2	TRBJ2-4	CASSQGGGPDIQYF
TRBV20-1	TRBJ1-1	CRVGNTEAFF
TRBV10-3	TRBJ1-4	CAISEAGTGKLFF
TRBV13	TRBJ2-2	CASSLLASPNTGELFF